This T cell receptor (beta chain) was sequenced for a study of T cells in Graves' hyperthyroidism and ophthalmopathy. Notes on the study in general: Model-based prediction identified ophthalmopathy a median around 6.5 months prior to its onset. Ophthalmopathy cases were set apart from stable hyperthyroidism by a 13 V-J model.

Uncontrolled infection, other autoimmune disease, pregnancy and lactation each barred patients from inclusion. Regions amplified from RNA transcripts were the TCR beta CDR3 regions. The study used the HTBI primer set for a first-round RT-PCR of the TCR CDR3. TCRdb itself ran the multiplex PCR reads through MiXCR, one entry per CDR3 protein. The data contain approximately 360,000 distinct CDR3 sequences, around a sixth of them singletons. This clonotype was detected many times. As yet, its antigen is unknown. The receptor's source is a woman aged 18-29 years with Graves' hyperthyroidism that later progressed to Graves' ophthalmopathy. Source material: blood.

This CDR3 is CSARPGTSGSSGELFF. The CDR3, as DNA: TGCAGTGCTAGACCCGGGACTAGCGGGAGTTCCGGGGAGCTGTTTTTT. The chain has TRBV20-1 and TRBJ2-2; 14 bases agree with TRBD2. This CDR3 region has 16 residues. Germline values: CDR1 DFQATT, CDR2 SNEGSKA (reference sequence). Losses at the gene ends were 2 bases for V and 6 bases for J; bases not matched to a gene: 5.